A single T cell receptor (beta chain) is shown here with its context. The specificity of this receptor is unknown. No much larger clone is present one base from it, and per-base qualities are unavailable. Library creation used the immunoSEQ multiplex PCR assay. In its TCRdb copy, this immuneACCESS table keeps in-frame sequences only and misses some clones. Where compared with another copy, unresolved V genes explain less than half of these, and the others have no known cause. In all, the sample holds under 95,000 clones, and 94% of those were seen once. Around 0.91% of the sample goes to the ten largest clones. This sample is part of a study of T cell changes during pregnancy in multiple sclerosis (dated by TCRdb to about 2019). The study in broad terms: In women with multiple sclerosis, the researchers looked at how the T cell repertoire shifted as pregnancy progressed.

The CDR3, from cysteine to phenylalanine, totals 13 residues. Only the CDR3 DNA stays, 39 bases, in frame from base 1. Reading the germline V gene (reference sequence) gives CDR1 MNHEY and CDR2 SMNVEV. Cut back by 8 bases and 3 bases, the V and J ends lie 14 bases apart. The source material was peripheral blood, sampled in the second trimester of pregnancy. This TCR was sampled from a female donor in good health, enrolled as a control in a pregnancy study. The chain joins TRBV27 to TRBJ2-7; the best D guess is TRBD1, with 6 bases matching. The CDR3 region: CASPRDKSYEQYF. The nucleotides read TGTGCCAGCCCCCGGGACAAGAGCTACGAGCAGTACTTC.